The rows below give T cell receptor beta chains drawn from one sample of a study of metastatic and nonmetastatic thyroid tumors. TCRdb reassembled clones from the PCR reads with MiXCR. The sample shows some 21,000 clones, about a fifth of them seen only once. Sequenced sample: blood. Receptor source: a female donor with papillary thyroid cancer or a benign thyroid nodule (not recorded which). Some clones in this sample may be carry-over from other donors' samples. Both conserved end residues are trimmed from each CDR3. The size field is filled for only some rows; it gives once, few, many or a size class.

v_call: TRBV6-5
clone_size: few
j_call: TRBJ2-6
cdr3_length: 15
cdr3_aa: ASSYSGQGSGANVLT

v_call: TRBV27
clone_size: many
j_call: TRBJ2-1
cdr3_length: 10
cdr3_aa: ASSSRGNEQF

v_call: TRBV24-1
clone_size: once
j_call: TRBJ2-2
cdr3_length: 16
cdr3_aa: ATSDSAGTGDVTGELF

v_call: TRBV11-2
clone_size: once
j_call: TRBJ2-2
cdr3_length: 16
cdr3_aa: ASSPQGLAGVYTGELF

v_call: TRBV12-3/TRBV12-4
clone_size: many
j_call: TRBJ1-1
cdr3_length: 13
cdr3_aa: ASSLRREKDTEAF

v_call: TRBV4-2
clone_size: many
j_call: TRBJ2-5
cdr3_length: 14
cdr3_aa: ASSQVEGQGSAAQY

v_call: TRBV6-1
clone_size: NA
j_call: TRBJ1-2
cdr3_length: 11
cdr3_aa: ASSFTGNYGYT

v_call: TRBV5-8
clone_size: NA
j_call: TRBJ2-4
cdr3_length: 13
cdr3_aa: ASSFGELAKNIQY

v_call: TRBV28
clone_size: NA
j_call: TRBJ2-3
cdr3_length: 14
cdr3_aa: SSSRTSGRALDTQY

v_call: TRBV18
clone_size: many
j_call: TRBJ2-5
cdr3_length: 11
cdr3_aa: ASSPPVWETQY

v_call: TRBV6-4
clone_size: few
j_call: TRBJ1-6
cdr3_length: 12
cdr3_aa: ANSRGAPNSPIH

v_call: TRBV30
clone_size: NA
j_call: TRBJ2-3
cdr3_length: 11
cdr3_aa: AWGRRGPDTQY

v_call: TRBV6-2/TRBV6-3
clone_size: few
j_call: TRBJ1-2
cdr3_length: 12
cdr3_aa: ASSSPGRVYGYT

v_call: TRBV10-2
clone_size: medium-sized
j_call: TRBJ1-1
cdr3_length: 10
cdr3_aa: ASANTQGVAF

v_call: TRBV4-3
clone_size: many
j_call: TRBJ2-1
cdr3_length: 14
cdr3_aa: ASSQGDGGGYNEQF

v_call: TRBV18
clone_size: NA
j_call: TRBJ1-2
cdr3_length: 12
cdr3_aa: ASSPPGHIFGYT

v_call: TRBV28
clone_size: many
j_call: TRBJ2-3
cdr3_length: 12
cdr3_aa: ASSSHSSSNTQY

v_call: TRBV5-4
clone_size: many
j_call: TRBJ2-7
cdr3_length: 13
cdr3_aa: ASRDWSGTYYEQY

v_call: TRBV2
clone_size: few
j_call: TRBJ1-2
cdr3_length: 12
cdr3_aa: SSSEGNSIYGYT

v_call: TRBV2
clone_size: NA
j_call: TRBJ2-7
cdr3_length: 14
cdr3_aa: ASRYRGGDLSYEQY

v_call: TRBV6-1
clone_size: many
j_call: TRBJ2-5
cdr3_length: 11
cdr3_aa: ASNPDNRETQY

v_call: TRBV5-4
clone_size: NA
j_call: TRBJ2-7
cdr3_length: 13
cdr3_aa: ASSLGLGRSYEQY

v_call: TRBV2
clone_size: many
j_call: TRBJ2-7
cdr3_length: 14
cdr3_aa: ASSFPLAGAVNEQY

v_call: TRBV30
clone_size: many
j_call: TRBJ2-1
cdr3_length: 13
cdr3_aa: AWKPKRLVPHEQF

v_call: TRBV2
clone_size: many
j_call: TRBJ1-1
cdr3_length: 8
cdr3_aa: ASRQGEAF

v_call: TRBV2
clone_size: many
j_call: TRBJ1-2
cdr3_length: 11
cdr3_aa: ASRRIGYYGYT

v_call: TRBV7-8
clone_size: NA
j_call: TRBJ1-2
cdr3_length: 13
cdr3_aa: ASSETRGGRTGYT

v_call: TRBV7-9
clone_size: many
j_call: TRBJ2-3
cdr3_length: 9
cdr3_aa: ASGTGTVKY

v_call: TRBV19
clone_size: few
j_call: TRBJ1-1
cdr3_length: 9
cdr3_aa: ASNGWTESF

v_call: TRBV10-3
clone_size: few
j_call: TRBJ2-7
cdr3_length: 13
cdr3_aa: AISTLRGTSYEQY

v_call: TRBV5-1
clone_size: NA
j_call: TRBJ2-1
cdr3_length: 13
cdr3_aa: ASSLETVTPQIQF

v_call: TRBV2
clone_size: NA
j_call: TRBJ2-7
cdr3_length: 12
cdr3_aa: ASSEGGTNYEQY

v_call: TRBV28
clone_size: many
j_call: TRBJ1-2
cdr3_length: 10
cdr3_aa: ASSLQLYGYT

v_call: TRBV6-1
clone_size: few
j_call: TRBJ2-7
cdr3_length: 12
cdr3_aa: ASRATGGAYEQY

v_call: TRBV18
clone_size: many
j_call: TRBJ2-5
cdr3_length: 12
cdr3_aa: ASSPPINQETQY

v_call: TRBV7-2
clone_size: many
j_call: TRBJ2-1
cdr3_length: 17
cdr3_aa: ASSGKAGDRRGGYNEQF

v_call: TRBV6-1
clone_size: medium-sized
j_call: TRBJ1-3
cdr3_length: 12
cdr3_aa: ASSEVGGGNTIY

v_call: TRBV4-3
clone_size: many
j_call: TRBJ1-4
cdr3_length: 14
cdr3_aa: ASSQDGRQGSEKLF

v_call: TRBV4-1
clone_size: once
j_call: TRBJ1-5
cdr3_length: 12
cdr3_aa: ASSQDWGTGVFH

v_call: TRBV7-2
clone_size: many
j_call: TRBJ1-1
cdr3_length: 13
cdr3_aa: ASSMSKGALAEAF

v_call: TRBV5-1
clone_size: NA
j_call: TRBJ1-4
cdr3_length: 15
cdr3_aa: ASSSGQGASTNEKLF

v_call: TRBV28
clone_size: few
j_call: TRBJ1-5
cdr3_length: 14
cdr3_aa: ASHVGLWGENQPQH

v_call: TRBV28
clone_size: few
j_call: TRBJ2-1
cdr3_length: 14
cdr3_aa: ASSKTSGRYYNEQF

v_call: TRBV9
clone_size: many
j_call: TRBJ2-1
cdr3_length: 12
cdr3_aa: ASSDGAFVNEQF

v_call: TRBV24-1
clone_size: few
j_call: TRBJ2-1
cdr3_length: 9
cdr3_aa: ATRESGGWF

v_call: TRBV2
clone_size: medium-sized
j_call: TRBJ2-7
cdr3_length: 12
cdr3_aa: ASRPGTGNYEQY

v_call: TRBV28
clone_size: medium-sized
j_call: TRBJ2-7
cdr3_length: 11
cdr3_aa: ASTTLYPRGQY

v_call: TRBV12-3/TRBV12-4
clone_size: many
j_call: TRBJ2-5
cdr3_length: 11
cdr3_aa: ASSRRRTETQY

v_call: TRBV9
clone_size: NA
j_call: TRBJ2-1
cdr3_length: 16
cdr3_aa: ASSVGGLAGDHDNEEF

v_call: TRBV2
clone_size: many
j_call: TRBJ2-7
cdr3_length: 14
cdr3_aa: ASRDRSGDLSYEQY

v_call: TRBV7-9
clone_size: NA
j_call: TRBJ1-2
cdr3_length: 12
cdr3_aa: ASSPRGANYGYT

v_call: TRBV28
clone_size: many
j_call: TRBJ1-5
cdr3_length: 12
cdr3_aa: ASKVGRANQPQH

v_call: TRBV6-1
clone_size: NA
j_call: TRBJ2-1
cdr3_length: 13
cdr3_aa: ASSRLAGAQREQF